The 26 T cell receptor beta chains reported below all come from one sample, sequenced in a study of T cell repertoires in cytomegalovirus infection. Their specific antigens are unknown. TCRdb fed the reads into MiXCR, producing one record per CDR3 protein. The sample holds about 920,000 distinct CDR3 sequences, approximately 31% seen once. Sample: cultured CD8+ T cells from PBMCs, taken from culture after CMV antigen stimulation. These receptors were collected from a human donor in good health (CMV status not recorded). Some clones in this sample may be carry-over from other donors' samples.

A few counts support this clonotype. This chain links TRBV7-6 with TRBJ2-2, with D uncertain. The germline V gene has CDR1 SGHVS and CDR2 FNYEAQ. There are 12 residues in the CDR3. Written as DNA, the CDR3 is TGTGCTTTGCTAAAAGTAAACGGGGAGCTGTTTTTT. This translates into CALLKVNGELFF.

In this sample, this clonotype turned up a few times. The chain joins TRBV5-6 to TRBJ2-1; 7 bases match TRBD2. The CDR3 is 15 amino acids. V lost 0 bases to trimming and J lost 9 bases; unmatched junction nucleotides: 9. CDR1 SGHDT and CDR2 YYEEEE come from the germline V gene. This CDR3 is CASSLELGGGTEQFF. The CDR3 nucleotides read TGTGCCAGCAGCTTGGAATTGGGCGGGGGTACTGAGCAGTTCTTC.

The chain uses TRBV29-1 and TRBJ1-2, with no clear D. The CDR3 length is 11 residues. Germline V gene data show CDR1 as SQVTM and CDR2 as ANQGSEA. V dropped 6 bases and J dropped 3 bases, with 8 bases sitting between them. The CDR3 bases are TGCAGCGTGACCCTCGACTATGGCTACACCTTC. Amino acid sequence: CSVTLDYGYTF.

In DNA, the CDR3 is TGTGCCATCAGAGTCCAGGGGGCGAACAATGAGCAGTTCTTC. Its translation is CAIRVQGANNEQFF. The gene calls are TRBV10-3 and TRBJ2-1, with 8 bases matching TRBD1. From germline, CDR1 is ENHRY and CDR2 SYGVKD. The CDR3 has 14 amino acids. Losses at the gene ends were 6 bases for V and 5 bases for J; bases not matched to a gene: 6.

This rearrangement joins TRBV25-1 to TRBJ1-1, with unresolved D. Germline lookup yields CDR1 MGHDK and CDR2 SYGVNS. The ends were cut back, 7 bases at V and 7 bases at J, with 10 bases in the middle. The CDR3 consists of 11 residues. Here the CDR3 DNA reads TGTGCCAGCAAGAAAACCGGTGAAGCTTTCTTT. Its translation: CASKKTGEAFF.

This chain joins TRBV29-1 and TRBJ2-5; 12 bases agree with TRBD2. This CDR3 contains 17 residues. Germline trimming cut 4 bases from V and 4 bases from J; bases unmatched to any gene: 13. CDR1 and CDR2 from the germline V gene are SQVTM and ANQGSEA. CDR3 DNA: TGCAGCGTTGTGGCTAGCGGGGGGGCCAGATTTCGAGAGACCCAGTACTTC. Amino acids: CSVVASGGARFRETQYF.

This chain joins TRBV18 and TRBJ2-2; D gene uncertain. The length of the CDR3 is 13 residues. Germline V gives CDR1 KGHSH, CDR2 LQKENI. Trimming removed 7 bases from V and 4 bases from J, with 10 bases in between. Here the CDR3 DNA reads TGTGCCAGCTTTTTAAAGGCCACCGGGGAGCTGTTTTTT. Amino acids: CASFLKATGELFF. The full variable domain, in which reference TRBV18 and TRBJ2-2 provide the parts outside the CDR3, is NAGVMQNPRHLVRRRGQEARLRCSPMKGHSHVYWYRQLPEEGLKFMVYLQKENIIDESGMPKERFSAEFPKEGPSILRIQQVVRGDSAAYFCASFLKATGELFFGEGSRLTVL.

This clonotype was seen at least ten times. CDR3 nucleotide sequence: TGTGCCAGCAGCTTACATAGCGGGGGCCTGTACACCGGGGAGCTGTTTTTT. It translates to CASSLHSGGLYTGELFF. This sequence joins TRBV7-3 and TRBJ2-2, with 9 bases that match TRBD2. The CDR3 extends over 17 amino acids. V trimming: 2 bases; J trimming: 3 bases; junction bases outside the gene matches: 7. CDR1 is SGHTA and CDR2 is FQGTGA in the germline V gene.

The V and J genes are TRBV6-1 and TRBJ2-1; TRBD1 agrees at 10 bases. The ends lost 7 bases at V and 8 bases at J; junction bases unmatched: 11. This CDR3 is built from 15 residues. Per the germline V gene, CDR1 is MNHNS and CDR2 is SASEGT. The CDR3 sequence: CASTAGTGVTDEQFF. The CDR3 DNA reads as TGTGCCAGCACGGCCGGGACAGGGGTCACCGATGAGCAGTTCTTC.

This clonotype was seen once. This chain connects TRBV10-3 to TRBJ2-3, with 8 nucleotides matching TRBD2. Germline V gene lookup returns CDR1 ENHRY and CDR2 SYGVKD. V lost 5 bases and J lost 2; bases outside the gene matches: 6. This CDR3 has 15 residues. CDR3 DNA: TGTGCCATCAGTTCCGCGGGGGGACTCACAGATACGCAGTATTTT. Protein: CAISSAGGLTDTQYF.

This clonotype was counted a few times. The chain uses TRBV6-5 and TRBJ1-1, with 7 bases that match TRBD1. V trimming: 7 bases; J trimming: 3 bases; junction bases outside the gene matches: 26. Germline V gene sequence: CDR1 MNHEY, CDR2 SVGAGI. The CDR3 sequence is 20 residues long. CDR3 in DNA: TGTGCCAGCACCTTACTCCCGTTGACAGGGTTTACCCCTAGGTACACTGAAGCTTTCTTT. Translated, it gives CASTLLPLTGFTPRYTEAFF.

The chain employs TRBV13 and TRBJ2-5, with 9 positions matching TRBD1. CDR1 and CDR2 (germline): PRHDT, FYEKMQ (reference sequence). The CDR3 consists of 15 residues. V lost 5 bases to trimming and J lost 5 bases; unmatched junction nucleotides: 9. The CDR3 is CASSATDRGSETQYF. As DNA, the CDR3 is TGTGCCAGCAGCGCAACGGACAGGGGTTCGGAGACCCAGTACTTC.

The chain links TRBV27 to TRBJ2-5; the match to TRBD2 covers 11 bases. The CDR3 sequence is 17 residues long. Germline CDR1 MNHEY, CDR2 SMNVEV (reference sequence). V dropped 4 bases and J dropped 2; count of bases not matched to a gene: 9. In nucleotides, the CDR3 is TGTGCCAGCAGTTCCCTCGGACTAGCGGGTGAACAAGAGACCCAGTACTTC. Its protein product is CASSSLGLAGEQETQYF.

This clonotype has at least ten counts. CDR3: CASRLGNTEAFF. DNA of the CDR3: TGTGCCAGCCGACTGGGGAACACTGAAGCTTTCTTT. The rearrangement uses TRBV19 and TRBJ1-1; D not certain. From germline, CDR1 is LNHDA and CDR2 SQIVND (reference sequence). Trimming removed 9 bases from V and 1 base from J, with 9 bases in between. This CDR3 has 12 amino acids.

This clonotype appeared a few times. The chain carries TRBV9 and TRBJ2-5; no definite D call. V lost 3 bases and J lost 1, with 10 bases in between. The CDR3 totals 14 residues. The germline V gene encodes CDR1 SGDLS and CDR2 YYNGEE. The CDR3 spells CASSGFLGQETQYF. Written as DNA, the CDR3 is TGTGCCAGCAGCGGATTCTTGGGCCAAGAGACCCAGTACTTC.

This clonotype was counted a few times. The genes are TRBV5-4 and TRBJ2-5; 8 bases line up with TRBD2. The V and J ends lost 2 bases and 3 bases, in that order; junction bases with no gene match: 6. The CDR3 totals 15 residues. Germline V CDR1 and CDR2: SGHNT, YYREEE (reference sequence). The CDR3 bases are TGTGCCAGCAGCTTTCCGGGACTAGGGGAAGAGACCCAGTACTTC. This sequence encodes CASSFPGLGEETQYF.

In regard to this clonotype: Being one base from a much bigger clone, this may be a read error. This rearrangement joins TRBV3-1 to TRBJ1-2; D unclear. Germline assignment: CDR1 LGHDT and CDR2 YNNKEL (reference sequence). This CDR3 has 13 residues. V lost 4 bases, J lost 2 bases, and 8 bases lay in between. CDR3 sequence (DNA): TGTGCCAGCAGCCTGACACAGAACTATGGCTACACCTTC. Protein sequence: CASSLTQNYGYTF.

This clonotype was seen more than once but under ten times. The rearrangement links TRBV10-3 to TRBJ2-1, with D maybe TRBD2 (5 bases). This CDR3 spans 14 amino acids. Germline V gene sequence: CDR1 ENHRY, CDR2 SYGVKD. With 10 bases removed from V and 3 bases from J, the gap between germline ends came to 16 bases. CDR3 sequence reads: CATIAGQNYNEQFF. The CDR3 DNA is TGTGCCACGATTGCGGGCCAGAACTACAATGAGCAGTTCTTC.

This clonotype was counted a few times. V gene TRBV27 combines with J gene TRBJ2-3; 13 bases align to TRBD2. Germline trimming cut 1 base from V and 6 bases from J; bases unmatched to any gene: 13. Per the germline V gene, CDR1 is MNHEY and CDR2 is SMNVEV (reference sequence). The CDR3 extends over 19 amino acids. The CDR3 nucleotides are TGTGCCAGCAGTTTATTCGGACTAGCGGGGGCCCCGCGGTGGGATACGCAGTATTTT. Translated: CASSLFGLAGAPRWDTQYF.

This clonotype turned up a few times. CDR3 residues: CASSMEYGYTF. The CDR3 coding sequence is TGTGCCAGTAGTATGGAATATGGCTACACCTTC. The chain has TRBV19 and TRBJ1-2; D gene unclear. Germline V gene lookup returns CDR1 LNHDA and CDR2 SQIVND (reference sequence). V dropped 3 bases and J dropped 5 bases, with 4 bases sitting between them. This CDR3 has 11 amino acids. Full variable domain (rest looked up from reference TRBV19 and TRBJ1-2): DGGITQSPKYLFRKEGQNVTLSCEQNLNHDAMYWYRQDPGQGLRLIYYSQIVNDFQKGDIAEGYSVSREKKESFPLTVTSAQKNPTAFYLCASSMEYGYTFGSGTRLTVV.

V and J are TRBV24-1 and TRBJ2-1; 8 bases are a match to TRBD1. The CDR3 length is 16 residues. V lost 3 bases to trimming and J lost 5 bases; unmatched junction nucleotides: 8. Germline loops: CDR1 KGHDR, CDR2 SFDVKD. This CDR3 reads CATSDLTGGSHNEQFF. CDR3 DNA sequence: TGTGCCACCAGTGATCTAACAGGGGGATCCCACAATGAGCAGTTCTTC.

The chain is built from TRBV27 and TRBJ2-5; 12 nucleotides agree with TRBD2. The CDR3 is 18 amino acids. In germline, CDR1 is MNHEY, CDR2 SMNVEV (reference sequence). V trimming: 3 bases; J trimming: 4 bases; junction bases outside the gene matches: 12. This CDR3 is CASSFLGASGGAIETQYF. The DNA for the CDR3 is TGTGCCAGCAGTTTCCTTGGAGCTAGCGGGGGGGCCATAGAGACCCAGTACTTC.

This clonotype appeared a few times. This rearrangement joins TRBV27 to TRBJ1-4; the match to TRBD1 covers 8 bases. CDR1 is MNHEY and CDR2 is SMNVEV in the germline V gene (reference sequence). Trimming cost V 10 bases and J 13 bases; bases outside gene matches: 11. The CDR3 runs 12 residues. DNA for the CDR3: TGTGCCACCGGGTTCCAGGGGGCGCGACTGTTTTTT. Translation: CATGFQGARLFF.

This clonotype was recorded a few times. The V gene is TRBV19, the J gene TRBJ2-2; 8 bases align to TRBD2. Germline values: CDR1 LNHDA, CDR2 SQIVND (reference sequence). The CDR3 runs 12 residues. CDR3 DNA: TGTGCGTCGGGAGGGGACCTTGGGGAGCTGTTTTTT. This translates into CASGGDLGELFF.

The V call is TRBV7-9, the J call TRBJ1-2, with TRBD1 identical over 9 bases. After removal of 4 bases from V and 4 bases from J, the junction contained 4 bases not matched to a gene. The CDR3 extends over 14 amino acids. In germline, CDR1 is SEHNR, CDR2 FQNEAQ (reference sequence). CDR3 DNA: TGTGCCAGCAGCTGGACAGGGGATGGCTATGGCTACACCTTC. Translation gives CASSWTGDGYGYTF. Variable domain in full (rest from reference TRBV7-9 and TRBJ1-2): DTGVSQNPRHKITKRGQNVTFRCDPISEHNRLYWYRQTLGQGPEFLTYFQNEAQLEKSRLLSDRFSAERPKGSFSTLEIQRTEQGDSAMYLCASSWTGDGYGYTFGSGTRLTVV.

This clonotype was counted a few times. The chain is built from TRBV7-8 and TRBJ2-5; TRBD1 matches at 7 bases. V lost 2 bases and J lost 3; bases outside the gene matches: 3. The CDR3 contains 14 residues. CDR1 is SGHVS and CDR2 is FQNEAQ in the germline V gene. The CDR3 DNA reads TGTGCCAGCAGCTTAATAACAGGGGAAGAGACCCAGTACTTC. Translated: CASSLITGEETQYF.